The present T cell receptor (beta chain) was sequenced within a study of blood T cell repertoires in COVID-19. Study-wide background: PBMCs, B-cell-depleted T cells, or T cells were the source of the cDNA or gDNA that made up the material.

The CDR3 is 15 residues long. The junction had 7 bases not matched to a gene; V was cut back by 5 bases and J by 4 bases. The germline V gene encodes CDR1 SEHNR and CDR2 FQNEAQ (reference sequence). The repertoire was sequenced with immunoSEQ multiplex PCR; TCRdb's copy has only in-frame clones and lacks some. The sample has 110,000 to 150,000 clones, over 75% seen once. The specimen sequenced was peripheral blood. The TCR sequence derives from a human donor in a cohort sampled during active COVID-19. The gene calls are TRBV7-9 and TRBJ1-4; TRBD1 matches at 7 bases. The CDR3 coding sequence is TGTGCCAGCAGCCTCGGAGGGACAGATAATGAAAAACTGTTTTTT. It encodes CASSLGGTDNEKLFF.